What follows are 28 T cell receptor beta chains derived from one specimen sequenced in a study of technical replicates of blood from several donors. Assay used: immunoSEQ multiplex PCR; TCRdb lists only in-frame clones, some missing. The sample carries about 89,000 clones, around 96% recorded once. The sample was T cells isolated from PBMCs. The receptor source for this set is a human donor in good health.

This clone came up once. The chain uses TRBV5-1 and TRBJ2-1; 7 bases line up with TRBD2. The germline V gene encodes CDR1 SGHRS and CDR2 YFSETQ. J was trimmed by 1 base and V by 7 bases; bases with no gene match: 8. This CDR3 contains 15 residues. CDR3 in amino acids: CASGSTSDSYNEQFF. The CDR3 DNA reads TGCGCCAGCGGGTCCACTAGCGATTCCTACAATGAGCAGTTCTTC.

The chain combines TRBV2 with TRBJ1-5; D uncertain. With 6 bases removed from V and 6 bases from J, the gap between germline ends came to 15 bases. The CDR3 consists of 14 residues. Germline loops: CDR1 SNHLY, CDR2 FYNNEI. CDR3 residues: CASSPTFQAQPQHF. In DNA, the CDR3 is TGTGCCAGCAGCCCCACTTTCCAGGCTCAGCCCCAGCATTTT.

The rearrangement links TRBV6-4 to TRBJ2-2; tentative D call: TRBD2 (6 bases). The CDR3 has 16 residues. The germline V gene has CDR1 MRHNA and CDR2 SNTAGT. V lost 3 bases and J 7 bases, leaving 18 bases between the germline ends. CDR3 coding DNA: TGTGCCAGCAGTGATTGGCGGGAATCGTCCTACGGGGAGCTGTTTTTT. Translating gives CASSDWRESSYGELFF.

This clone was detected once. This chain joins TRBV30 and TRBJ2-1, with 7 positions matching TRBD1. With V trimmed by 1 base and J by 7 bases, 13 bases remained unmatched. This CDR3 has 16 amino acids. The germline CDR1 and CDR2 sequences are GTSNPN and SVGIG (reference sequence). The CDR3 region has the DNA TGTGCCTGGAGTGAGGGACGAGAAAAGGGGGCAAATGAGCAGTTCTTC. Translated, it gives CAWSEGREKGANEQFF.

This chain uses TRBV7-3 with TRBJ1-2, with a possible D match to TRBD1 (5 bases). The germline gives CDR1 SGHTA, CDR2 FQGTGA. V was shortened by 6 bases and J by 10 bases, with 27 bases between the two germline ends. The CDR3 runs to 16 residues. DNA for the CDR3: TGTGCCAGCAGTCGCGGGGGACGGATCGAGGGTTTCGACTACACCTTC. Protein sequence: CASSRGGRIEGFDYTF.

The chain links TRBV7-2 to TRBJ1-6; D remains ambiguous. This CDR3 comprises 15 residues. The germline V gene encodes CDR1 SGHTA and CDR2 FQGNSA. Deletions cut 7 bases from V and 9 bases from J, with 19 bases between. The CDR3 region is CASISYPTEGSPLHF. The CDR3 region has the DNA TGTGCCAGCATCTCTTATCCCACAGAGGGTTCACCCCTCCACTTT.

CDR3 sequence (DNA): TGTGCCAGCAGTTACAGGGGTTTTTACTACGAGCAGTACTTC. This encodes CASSYRGFYYEQYF. The genes are TRBV27 and TRBJ2-7, with 7 nucleotides matching TRBD1. The V gene's germline CDR1 is MNHEY and CDR2 SMNVEV (reference sequence). CDR3 length: 14 amino acids. The ends lost 4 bases at V and 3 bases at J; junction bases unmatched: 6.

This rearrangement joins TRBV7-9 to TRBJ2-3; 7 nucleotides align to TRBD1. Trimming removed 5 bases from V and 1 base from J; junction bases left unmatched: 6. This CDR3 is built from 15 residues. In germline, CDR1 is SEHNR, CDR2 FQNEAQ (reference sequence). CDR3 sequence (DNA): TGTGCCAGCAGCCGCCGACAGGGAGGCACAGATACGCAGTATTTT. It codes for CASSRRQGGTDTQYF.

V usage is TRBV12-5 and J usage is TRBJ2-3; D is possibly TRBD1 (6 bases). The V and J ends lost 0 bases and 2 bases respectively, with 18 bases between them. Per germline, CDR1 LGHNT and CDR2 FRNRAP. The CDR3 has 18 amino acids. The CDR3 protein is CASGLVRSGDQYTDTQYF. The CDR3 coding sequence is TGTGCTAGTGGTTTGGTACGTTCAGGGGACCAGTACACAGATACGCAGTATTTT.

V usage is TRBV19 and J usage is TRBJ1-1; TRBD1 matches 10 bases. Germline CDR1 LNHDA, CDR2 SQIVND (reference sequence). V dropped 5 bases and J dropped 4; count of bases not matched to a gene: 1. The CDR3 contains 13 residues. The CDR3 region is CASSGTGVTEAFF. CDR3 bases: TGTGCCAGTAGTGGGACAGGGGTCACTGAAGCTTTCTTT.

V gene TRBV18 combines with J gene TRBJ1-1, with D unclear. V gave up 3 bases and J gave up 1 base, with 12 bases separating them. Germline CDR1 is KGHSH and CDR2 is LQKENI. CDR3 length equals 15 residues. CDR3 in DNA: TGTGCCAGCTCACCCGGTTCCACGGGGAACACTGAAGCTTTCTTT. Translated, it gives CASSPGSTGNTEAFF.

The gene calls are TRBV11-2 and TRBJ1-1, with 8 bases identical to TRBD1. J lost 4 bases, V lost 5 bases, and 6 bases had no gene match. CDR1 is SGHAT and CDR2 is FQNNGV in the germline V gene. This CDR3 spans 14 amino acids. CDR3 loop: CASSQDRVGTEAFF. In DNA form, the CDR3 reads TGTGCCAGCAGCCAGGACAGGGTGGGCACTGAAGCTTTCTTT.

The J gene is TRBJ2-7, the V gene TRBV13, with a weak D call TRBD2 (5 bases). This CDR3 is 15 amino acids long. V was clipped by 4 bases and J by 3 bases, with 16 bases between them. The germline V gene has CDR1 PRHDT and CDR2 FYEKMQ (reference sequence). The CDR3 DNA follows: TGTGCCAGCAGCTCCCTGACTAAGCGGTTCTACGAGCAGTACTTC. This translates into CASSSLTKRFYEQYF.

The CDR3 coding sequence is TGCAGTACGTTAGGAGGGGTGGAGCAGTTCTTC. Protein sequence: CSTLGGVEQFF. The J gene is TRBJ2-1, the V gene TRBV20-1; the D gene is possibly TRBD2 (6 bases). V was cut by 8 bases and J by 10 bases, with 15 bases left in between. Looked up from germline, CDR1 is DFQATT and CDR2 is SNEGSKA (reference sequence). The CDR3 spans 11 residues.

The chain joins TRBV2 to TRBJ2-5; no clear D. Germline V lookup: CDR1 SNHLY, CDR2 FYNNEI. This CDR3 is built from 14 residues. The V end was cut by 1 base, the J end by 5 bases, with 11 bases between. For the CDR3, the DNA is TGTGCCAGCAGTGAAGGGTTGGTTCGGGAGACCCAGTACTTC. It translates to CASSEGLVRETQYF.

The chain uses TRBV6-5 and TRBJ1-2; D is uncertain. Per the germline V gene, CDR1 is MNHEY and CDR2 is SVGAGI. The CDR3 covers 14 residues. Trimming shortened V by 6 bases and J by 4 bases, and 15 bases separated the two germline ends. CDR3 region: CASRVAGTFYGYTF. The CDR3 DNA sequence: TGTGCCAGCAGGGTCGCAGGAACCTTCTATGGCTACACCTTC.

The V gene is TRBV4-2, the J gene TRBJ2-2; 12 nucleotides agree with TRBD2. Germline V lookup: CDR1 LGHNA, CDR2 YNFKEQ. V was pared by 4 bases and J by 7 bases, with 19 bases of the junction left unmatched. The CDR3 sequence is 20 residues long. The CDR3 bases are TGTGCCAGCAGCCCGCCGGGGAAGCCTGGGACTAGCGGGCGTAACGGGGAGCTGTTTTTT. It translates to CASSPPGKPGTSGRNGELFF.

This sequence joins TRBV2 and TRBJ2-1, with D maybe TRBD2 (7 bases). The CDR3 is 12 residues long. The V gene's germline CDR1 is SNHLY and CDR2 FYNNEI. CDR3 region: CAGLGGLNEQFF. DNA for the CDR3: TGTGCGGGGTTGGGGGGGCTGAATGAGCAGTTCTTC.

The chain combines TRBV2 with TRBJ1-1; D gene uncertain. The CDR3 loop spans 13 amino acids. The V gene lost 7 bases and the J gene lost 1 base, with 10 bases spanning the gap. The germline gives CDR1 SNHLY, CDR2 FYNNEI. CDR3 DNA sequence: TGTGCCAGCAAAAAAAACAAGAACACTGAAGCTTTCTTT. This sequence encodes CASKKNKNTEAFF.

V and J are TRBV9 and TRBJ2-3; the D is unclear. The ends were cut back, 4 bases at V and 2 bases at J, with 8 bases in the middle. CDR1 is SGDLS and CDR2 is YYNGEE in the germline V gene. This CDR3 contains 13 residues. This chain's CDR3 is CASSPFLTDTQYF. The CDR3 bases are TGTGCCAGCAGCCCCTTCCTCACAGATACGCAGTATTTT.

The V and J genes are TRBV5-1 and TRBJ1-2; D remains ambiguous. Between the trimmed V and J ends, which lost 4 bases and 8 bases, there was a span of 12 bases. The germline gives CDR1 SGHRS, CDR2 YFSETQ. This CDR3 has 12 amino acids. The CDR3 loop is CASSQTKVGYTF. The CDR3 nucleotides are TGCGCCAGCAGCCAAACAAAAGTGGGCTACACCTTC.

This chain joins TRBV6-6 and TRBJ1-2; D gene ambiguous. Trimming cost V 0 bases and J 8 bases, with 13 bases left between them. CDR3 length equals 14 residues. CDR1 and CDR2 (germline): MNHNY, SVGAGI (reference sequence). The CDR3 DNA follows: TGTGCCAGCAGTTACTCGACTGAGCAGCGGGGCTACACCTTC. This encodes CASSYSTEQRGYTF.

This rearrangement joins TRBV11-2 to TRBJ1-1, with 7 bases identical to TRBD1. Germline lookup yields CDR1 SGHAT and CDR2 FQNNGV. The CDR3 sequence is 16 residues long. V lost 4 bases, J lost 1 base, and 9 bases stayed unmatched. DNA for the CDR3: TGTGCCAGCAGCTCCTACAGGGGAGGCGCGAACACTGAAGCTTTCTTT. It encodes CASSSYRGGANTEAFF.

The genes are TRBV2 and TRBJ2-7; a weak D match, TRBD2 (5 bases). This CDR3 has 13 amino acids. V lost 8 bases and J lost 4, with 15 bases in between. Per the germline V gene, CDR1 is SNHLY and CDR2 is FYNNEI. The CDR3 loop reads CASGENVLYEQYF. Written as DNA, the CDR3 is TGTGCCAGCGGGGAGAATGTCCTGTACGAGCAGTACTTC.

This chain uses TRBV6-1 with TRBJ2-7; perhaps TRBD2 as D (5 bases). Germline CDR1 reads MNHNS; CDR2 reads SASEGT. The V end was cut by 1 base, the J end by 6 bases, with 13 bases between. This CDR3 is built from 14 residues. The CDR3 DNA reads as TGTGCCAGCAGTGAAGTGAACGGGGTCAGCGAGCAGTACTTC. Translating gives CASSEVNGVSEQYF.

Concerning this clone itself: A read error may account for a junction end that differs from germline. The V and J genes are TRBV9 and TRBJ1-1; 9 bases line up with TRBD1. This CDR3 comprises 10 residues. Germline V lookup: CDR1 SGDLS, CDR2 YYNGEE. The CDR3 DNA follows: TGTGCCAGCAGCCCCTCGACAGGGGGTTTT. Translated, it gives CASSPSTGGF.

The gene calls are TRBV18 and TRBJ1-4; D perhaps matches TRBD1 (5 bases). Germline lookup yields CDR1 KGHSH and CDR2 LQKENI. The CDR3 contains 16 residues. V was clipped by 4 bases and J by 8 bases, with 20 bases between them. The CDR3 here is CASSLVQGTRMEKLFF. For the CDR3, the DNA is TGTGCCAGCTCACTTGTCCAAGGGACTCGGATGGAAAAACTGTTTTTT. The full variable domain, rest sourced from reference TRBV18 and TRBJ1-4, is NAGVMQNPRHLVRRRGQEARLRCSPMKGHSHVYWYRQLPEEGLKFMVYLQKENIIDESGMPKERFSAEFPKEGPSILRIQQVVRGDSAAYFCASSLVQGTRMEKLFFGSGTQLSVL.

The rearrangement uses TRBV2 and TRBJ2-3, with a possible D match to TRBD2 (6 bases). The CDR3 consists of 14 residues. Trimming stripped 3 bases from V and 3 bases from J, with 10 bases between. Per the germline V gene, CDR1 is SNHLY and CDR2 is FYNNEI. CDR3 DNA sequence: TGTGCCAGCAGTGATTCTAGCGAGACAGATACGCAGTATTTT. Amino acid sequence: CASSDSSETDTQYF.